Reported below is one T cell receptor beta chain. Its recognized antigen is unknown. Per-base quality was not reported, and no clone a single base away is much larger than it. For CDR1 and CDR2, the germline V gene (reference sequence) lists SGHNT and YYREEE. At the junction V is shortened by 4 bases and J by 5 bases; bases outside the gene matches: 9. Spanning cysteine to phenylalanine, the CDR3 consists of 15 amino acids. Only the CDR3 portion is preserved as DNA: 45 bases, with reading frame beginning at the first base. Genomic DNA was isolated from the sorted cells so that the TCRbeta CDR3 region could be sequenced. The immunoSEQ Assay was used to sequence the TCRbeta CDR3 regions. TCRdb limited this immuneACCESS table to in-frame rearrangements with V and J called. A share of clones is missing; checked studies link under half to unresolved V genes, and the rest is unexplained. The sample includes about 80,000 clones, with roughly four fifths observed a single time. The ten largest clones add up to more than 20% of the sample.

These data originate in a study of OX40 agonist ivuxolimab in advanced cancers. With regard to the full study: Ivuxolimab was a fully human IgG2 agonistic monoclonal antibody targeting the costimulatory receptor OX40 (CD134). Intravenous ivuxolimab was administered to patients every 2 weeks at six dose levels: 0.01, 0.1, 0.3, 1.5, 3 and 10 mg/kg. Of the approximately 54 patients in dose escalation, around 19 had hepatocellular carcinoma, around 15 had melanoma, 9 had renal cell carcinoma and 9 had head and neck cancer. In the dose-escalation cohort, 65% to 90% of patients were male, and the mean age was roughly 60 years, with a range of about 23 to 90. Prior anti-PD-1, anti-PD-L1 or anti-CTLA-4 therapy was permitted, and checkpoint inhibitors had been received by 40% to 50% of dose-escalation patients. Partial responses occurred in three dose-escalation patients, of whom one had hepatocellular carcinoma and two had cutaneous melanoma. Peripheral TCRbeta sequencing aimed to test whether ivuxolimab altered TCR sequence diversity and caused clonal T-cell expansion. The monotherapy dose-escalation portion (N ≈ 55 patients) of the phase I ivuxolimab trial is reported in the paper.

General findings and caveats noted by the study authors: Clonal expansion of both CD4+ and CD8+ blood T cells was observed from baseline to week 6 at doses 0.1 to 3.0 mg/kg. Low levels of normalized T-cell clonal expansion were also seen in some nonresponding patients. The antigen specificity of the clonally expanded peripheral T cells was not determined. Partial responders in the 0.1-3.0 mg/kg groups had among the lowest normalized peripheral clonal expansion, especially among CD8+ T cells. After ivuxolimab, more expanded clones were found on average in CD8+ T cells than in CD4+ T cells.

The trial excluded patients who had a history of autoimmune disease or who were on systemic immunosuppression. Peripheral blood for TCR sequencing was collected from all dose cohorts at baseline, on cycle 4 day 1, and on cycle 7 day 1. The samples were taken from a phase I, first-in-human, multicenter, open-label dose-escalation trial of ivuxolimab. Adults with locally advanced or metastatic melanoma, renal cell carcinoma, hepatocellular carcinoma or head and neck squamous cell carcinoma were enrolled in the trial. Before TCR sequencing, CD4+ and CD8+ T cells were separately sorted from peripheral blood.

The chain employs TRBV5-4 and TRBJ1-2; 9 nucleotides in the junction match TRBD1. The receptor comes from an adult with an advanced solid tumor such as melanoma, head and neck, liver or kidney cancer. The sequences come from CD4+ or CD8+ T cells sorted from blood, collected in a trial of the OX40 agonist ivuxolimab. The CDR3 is CASSAAGTGSYGYTF. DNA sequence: TGTGCCAGCAGCGCGGCGGGGACAGGGTCGTATGGCTACACCTTC.